A single sample gave rise to the 25 T cell receptor beta chains below, sequenced in a study of tumor-infiltrating lymphocytes in oesophageal squamous cell carcinoma. TCRdb reprocessed the PCR reads via MiXCR and lists one record per CDR3 protein. Of over 8,000 distinct CDR3 sequences detected, around 58% appear once; the ten largest clones hold approximately 25%. The sequenced sample consisted of esophageal tumor tissue. The receptors were gathered from a female donor with esophageal squamous cell carcinoma.

The chain employs TRBV28 and TRBJ2-1; D is undetermined. With the DNA end fitting TRBJ2-7 better, the J assignment may be wrong. Germline V gene lookup returns CDR1 MDHEN and CDR2 SYDVKM. This CDR3 spans 14 amino acids. CDR3 sequence: CASSLRVRTYEQYF. The DNA for the CDR3 is TGTGCCAGCAGTTTAAGGGTTAGAACCTACGAGCAGTACTTC.

V and J are TRBV7-9 and TRBJ2-7; D not certain. Per germline, CDR1 SEHNR and CDR2 FQNEAQ (reference sequence). CDR3 length: 14 residues. V was shortened by 5 bases and J by 5 bases, with 16 bases between the two germline ends. DNA of the CDR3: TGTGCCAGCAGCCTAGACCTAGAGTTAGACGAGCAGTACTTC. Amino acid sequence: CASSLDLELDEQYF.

This clonotype was counted a few times. This chain links TRBV7-2 with TRBJ2-1, with a weak D call TRBD1 (6 bases). With the DNA end fitting TRBJ2-5 better, the J assignment may be wrong. The CDR3 runs 14 residues. Germline CDR1 is SGHTA and CDR2 is FQGNSA. The CDR3 protein is CASSSPGGWETQYF. DNA for the CDR3: TGTGCCAGCAGCTCCCCTGGGGGCTGGGAGACCCAGTACTTC.

This chain connects TRBV10-3 to TRBJ1-1; D remains unclear. The germline gives CDR1 ENHRY, CDR2 SYGVKD. The CDR3 totals 14 residues. Trimming removed 3 bases from V and 0 bases from J, with 8 bases in between. The CDR3 nucleotides read TGTGCCATCAGTGACGGAGCCATGAACACTGAAGCTTTCTTT. Translating gives CAISDGAMNTEAFF.

The V gene is TRBV6-1, the J gene TRBJ2-7; D not certain. The J call is uncertain, as TRBJ2-5 better fits the DNA end. The CDR3 totals 16 residues. Germline V gene lookup returns CDR1 MNHNS and CDR2 SASEGT. The CDR3 reads CASSTLPPRTAETQYF. The CDR3 DNA reads as TGTGCCAGCAGTACCCTCCCCCCCAGGACGGCCGAGACCCAGTACTTC.

The rearrangement uses TRBV7-2 and TRBJ2-6; TRBD2 might be the D (5 bases). The DNA end is a closer match to TRBJ2-5, so the J assignment may be wrong. The CDR3 totals 15 residues. CDR1 is SGHTA and CDR2 is FQGNSA in the germline V gene. The CDR3 here is CASSLGQAAQETQYF. In nucleotides, the CDR3 is TGTGCCAGCAGCTTAGGCCAAGCGGCCCAAGAGACCCAGTACTTC.

The table lists this clonotype with a few counts. V is TRBV19 and J is TRBJ2-3; 9 nucleotides align to TRBD1. The J call may be faulty, since TRBJ2-5 better matches the DNA end. Germline loops: CDR1 LNHDA, CDR2 SQIVND (reference sequence). The CDR3 runs 14 residues. Here the CDR3 DNA reads TGTGCCAGTAGGGACAGGGGCAGGGGAGAGACCCAGTACTTC. This sequence encodes CASRDRGRGETQYF.

This clonotype was detected only a few times. The chain employs TRBV27 and TRBJ2-3; D is ambiguous. Trimming removed 2 bases at V and 0 bases at J, with 6 bases between. The CDR3 has 14 amino acids. Germline CDR1 MNHEY, CDR2 SMNVEV (reference sequence). CDR3 loop: CASSLRRSTDTQYF. In DNA, the CDR3 is TGTGCCAGCAGTTTACGGCGGAGCACAGATACGCAGTATTTT.

The rearrangement uses TRBV7-2 and TRBJ2-3; tentative D call: TRBD2 (5 bases). This CDR3 comprises 16 residues. V lost 5 bases and J 2 bases, leaving 17 bases between the germline ends. CDR1 and CDR2 (germline): SGHTA, FQGNSA. CDR3 sequence reads: CASSPDSSGYTDTQYF. CDR3 nucleotides: TGTGCCAGCAGCCCAGACTCCAGCGGTTACACAGATACGCAGTATTTT. The complete variable domain, with remaining parts taken from reference TRBV7-2 and TRBJ2-3, reads GAGVSQSPSNKVTEKGKDVELRCDPISGHTALYWYRQSLGQGLEFLIYFQGNSAPDKSGLPSDRFSAERTGGSVSTLTIQRTQQEDSAVYLCASSPDSSGYTDTQYFGPGTRLTVL.

The sample holds many counts of this clonotype. V gene TRBV7-2 combines with J gene TRBJ2-2, with 15 bases identical to TRBD2. This CDR3 is 19 amino acids long. Per germline, CDR1 SGHTA and CDR2 FQGNSA. V lost 5 bases, J lost 0 bases, and 7 bases stayed unmatched. In DNA form, the CDR3 reads TGTGCCAGCAGCGCGGGACTAGCGGGGGGAAAGCCGAACACCGGGGAGCTGTTTTTT. Its translation: CASSAGLAGGKPNTGELFF.

This chain joins TRBV28 and TRBJ2-6, with a tentative D call TRBD1 (6 bases). The DNA end is a closer match to TRBJ2-7, so the J assignment may be wrong. The length of the CDR3 is 16 residues. Germline assignment: CDR1 MDHEN and CDR2 SYDVKM. This chain's CDR3 is CASSPRAGVISYEQYF. The DNA of the CDR3 is TGTGCCAGCAGCCCCCGGGCAGGGGTTATCTCCTACGAGCAGTACTTC.

The CDR3 region has the DNA TGTAATGACAGGGAAGGGGACACTGAAGCTTTCTTT. Its translation is CNDREGDTEAFF. The V and J genes are TRBV7-6 and TRBJ1-1, with 7 bases that match TRBD1. This CDR3 region has 12 residues. Looked up from germline, CDR1 is SGHVS and CDR2 is FNYEAQ.

This clonotype was counted a few times. V usage is TRBV7-2 and J usage is TRBJ2-5; the D gene could be TRBD1 or TRBD2 (6 bases each). The CDR3 contains 13 residues. V lost 5 bases to trimming and J lost 4 bases, with 11 bases between them. CDR1 is SGHTA and CDR2 is FQGNSA in the germline V gene. CDR3 coding DNA: TGTGCCAGCAGCATGGGGGGCCCAGAGACCCAGTACTTC. Translating gives CASSMGGPETQYF.

The chain uses TRBV7-6 and TRBJ2-3; 10 bases are shared with TRBD2. The end of the DNA aligns better with TRBJ2-5, so the J call may be wrong. The CDR3 runs to 17 residues. Germline V gene lookup returns CDR1 SGHVS and CDR2 FNYEAQ. The CDR3 bases are TGTGCCAGCAGCTTTTCCGGGACTAGCGAGCCTTGGGAGACCCAGTACTTC. Protein: CASSFSGTSEPWETQYF.

This clonotype was seen more than once but under ten times. This chain connects TRBV7-6 to TRBJ2-3, with D unclear. This CDR3 is built from 14 residues. Germline lookup yields CDR1 SGHVS and CDR2 FNYEAQ. The V gene lost 3 bases and the J gene lost 0 bases, with 7 bases spanning the gap. CDR3 residues: CASSFTASTDTQYF. CDR3 in DNA: TGTGCCAGCAGCTTTACAGCTAGCACAGATACGCAGTATTTT. Together with reference TRBV7-6 and TRBJ2-3, the CDR3 gives the full variable domain: GAGVSQSPRYKVTKRGQDVALRCDPISGHVSLYWYRQALGQGPEFLTYFNYEAQQDKSGLPNDRFSAERPEGSISTLTIQRTEQRDSAMYRCASSFTASTDTQYFGPGTRLTVL.

This sequence joins TRBV7-3 and TRBJ2-3, with TRBD2 matching 7 bases. The DNA end is a closer match to TRBJ2-1, so the J assignment may be wrong. The germline V gene has CDR1 SGHTA and CDR2 FQGTGA. The CDR3 runs to 15 residues. Written as DNA, the CDR3 is TGTGCCAGCAGCTTAGAGGGCGGGAGCTACAATGAGCAGTTCTTC. Translating gives CASSLEGGSYNEQFF.

The rearrangement uses TRBV7-2 and TRBJ2-1; D is unclear. This CDR3 is 15 amino acids long. The germline V and J ends were trimmed by 5 bases and 3 bases, with 14 bases remaining between them. CDR1 is SGHTA and CDR2 is FQGNSA in the germline V gene. The CDR3 spells CASSPDSTNYNEQFF. The CDR3 DNA reads TGTGCCAGCAGCCCAGACTCGACCAACTACAATGAGCAGTTCTTC.

This chain uses TRBV10-3 with TRBJ1-1, with 10 bases identical to TRBD1. Germline-derived CDR1 and CDR2 are ENHRY and SYGVKD. V shed 6 bases, J shed 5 bases, and the junction held 18 bases outside the gene matches. The CDR3 covers 18 residues. In DNA, the CDR3 is TGTGCCATCAGCCCGCTAGGGACGACAGGGGGCGCAGGAACTGAAGCTTTCTTT. Residues: CAISPLGTTGGAGTEAFF.

A few counts support this clonotype. The chain carries TRBV12-3 or TRBV12-4 and TRBJ2-5, with D uncertain. The CDR3 spans 11 residues. V was pared by 3 bases and J by 3 bases, with 2 bases between. The CDR3 spells CASSLKETQYF. The DNA of the CDR3 is TGTGCCAGCAGTTTGAAAGAGACCCAGTACTTC.

The chain combines TRBV7-3 with TRBJ2-7; D is unclear. Trimming pared 1 base from V and 2 bases from J, leaving 9 bases between. CDR3 size: 14 residues. Germline V CDR1 and CDR2: SGHTA, FQGTGA. The CDR3 here is CASSLIAGTYEQYF. The CDR3, as DNA: TGTGCCAGCAGCTTAATCGCAGGTACCTACGAGCAGTACTTC. Looking up the rest from reference TRBV7-3 and TRBJ2-7 gives the full variable domain: GAGVSQTPSNKVTEKGKYVELRCDPISGHTALYWYRQSLGQGPEFLIYFQGTGAADDSGLPNDRFFAVRPEGSVSTLKIQRTERGDSAVYLCASSLIAGTYEQYFGPGTRLTVT.

The gene calls are TRBV6-1 and TRBJ2-5; D might be TRBD1 (5 bases). The DNA end is more similar to TRBJ2-7, so the J call may be wrong. The CDR3 has 15 residues. Germline CDR1 is MNHNS and CDR2 is SASEGT. This chain's CDR3 is CASSEGQGLAYEQYF. The CDR3 DNA is TGTGCCAGCAGTGAAGGGCAGGGCTTGGCCTACGAGCAGTACTTC.

V usage is TRBV6-5 and J usage is TRBJ2-3, with 9 nucleotides matching TRBD2. This CDR3 spans 14 amino acids. Looked up from germline, CDR1 is MNHEY and CDR2 is SVGAGI. Unmatched junction bases numbered 5, after V lost 7 bases and J lost 3 bases. The CDR3 reads CASTPSGMTDTQYF. CDR3 nucleotide sequence: TGTGCCAGCACCCCTAGCGGGATGACAGATACGCAGTATTTT.

CDR3 sequence: CASSGAERSTDTQYF. The DNA for the CDR3 is TGTGCCAGCAGTGGAGCGGAGAGGAGCACAGATACGCAGTATTTT. The V gene is TRBV2, the J gene TRBJ2-3; D may be TRBD2 (5 bases). Germline CDR1 SNHLY, CDR2 FYNNEI. The length of the CDR3 is 15 residues. Trimming shortened V by 4 bases and J by 0 bases, and 11 bases separated the two germline ends. Looking up the rest from reference TRBV2 and TRBJ2-3 gives the full variable domain: EPEVTQTPSHQVTQMGQEVILRCVPISNHLYFYWYRQILGQKVEFLVSFYNNEISEKSEIFDDQFSVERPDGSNFTLKIRSTKLEDSAMYFCASSGAERSTDTQYFGPGTRLTVL.

A few counts support this clonotype. The CDR3 region has the DNA TGTGCCAGCAGTCAGGGAGGTACGCAGTATTTT. Translating gives CASSQGGTQYF. The genes are TRBV6-4 and TRBJ2-3; tentatively, D is TRBD2 (6 bases). Germline V lookup: CDR1 MRHNA, CDR2 SNTAGT. CDR3 length: 11 residues. The germline V and J ends were trimmed by 5 bases and 8 bases, with 8 bases remaining between them.

The genes are TRBV11-2 and TRBJ2-1, with D unresolved. The CDR3 totals 12 residues. Looked up from germline, CDR1 is SGHAT and CDR2 is FQNNGV. V was clipped by 3 bases and J by 5 bases, with 5 bases between them. The CDR3 coding sequence is TGTGCCAGCAGCTTCACTGACAATGAGCAGTTCTTC. It is translated as CASSFTDNEQFF.